The present TCR beta chain was sequenced within a study of blood T cell repertoires in COVID-19. On the study more broadly: Samples taken during acute and convalescent COVID-19 were collected in the United States, Italy and Spain. T cells, B-cell-depleted T cells, or PBMCs supplied cDNA or gDNA.

V shed 5 bases and J 5 bases; nucleotides not matched to a gene: 8. This CDR3 region has 15 residues. CDR1 and CDR2 from the germline V gene are MDHEN and SYDVKM. In the authors' methods: Scientists estimated how many nucleated cells there were by amplifying reference gene primers. Profiled with immunoSEQ multiplex PCR; TCRdb holds only in-frame clones, not every one. V and J calls and clone size come straight from that table; D and trimming were deduced from the DNA. The sample lists over 90,000 clones; about 90% were seen once. This receptor was identified in a human donor in a cohort sampled during active COVID-19. J is TRBJ2-2 and V is TRBV28, with 7 bases matching TRBD2. The sequenced sample was peripheral blood. CDR3 sequence reads: CASSTGDYRTGELFF. The DNA of the CDR3 is TGTGCCAGCAGTACCGGGGACTACCGGACCGGGGAGCTGTTTTTT. The full variable domain, with the rest looked up from reference TRBV28 and TRBJ2-2, is DVKVTQSSRYLVKRTGEKVFLECVQDMDHENMFWYRQDPGLGLRLIYFSYDVKMKEKGDIPEGYSVSREKKERFSLILESASTNQTSMYLCASSTGDYRTGELFFGEGSRLTVL.